This T cell receptor (beta chain) derives from a study of beta chain features in type 1 diabetes. Findings and caveats of the study: Among patients with Type 1 diabetes, TCRB CDR3s were moderately but significantly shorter in every one of the four CD4+ subsets.

A few counts support this clone. As yet, its antigen is unknown. V lost 3 bases, J lost 5 bases, and 16 bases lay in between. This CDR3 region has 15 residues. The germline CDR1 and CDR2 sequences are ENHRY and SYGVKD. As every portion of the isolated RNA was reverse transcribed, the sequencing read expressed TCRB transcripts. Repertoires were generated with immunoSEQ multiplex PCR, while TCRdb's copy carries only in-frame clones and drops some. The table records around 180,000 clones, about 7.8% of them present only once. The rearrangement joins TRBV10-3 to TRBJ2-5, with D perhaps TRBD1 (5 bases). Sequenced sample: central memory CD4+ T cells from blood. This sequence originates from a woman in her forties with type 1 diabetes. This CDR3 reads CAISDQGGSEETQYF. DNA of the CDR3: TGTGCCATCAGTGACCAGGGCGGATCGGAGGAGACCCAGTACTTC.